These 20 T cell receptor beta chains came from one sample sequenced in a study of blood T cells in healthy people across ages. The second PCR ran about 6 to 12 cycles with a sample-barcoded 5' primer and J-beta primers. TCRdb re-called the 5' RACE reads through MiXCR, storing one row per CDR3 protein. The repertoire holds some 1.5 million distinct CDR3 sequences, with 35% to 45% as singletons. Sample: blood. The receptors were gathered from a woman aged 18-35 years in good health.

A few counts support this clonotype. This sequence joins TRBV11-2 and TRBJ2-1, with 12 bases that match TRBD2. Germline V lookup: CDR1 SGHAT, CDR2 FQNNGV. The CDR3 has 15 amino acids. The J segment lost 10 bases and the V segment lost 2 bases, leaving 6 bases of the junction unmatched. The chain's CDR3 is CASSLRLAGGKEQFF. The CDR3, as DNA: TGTGCCAGCAGCTTACGGCTAGCGGGGGGGAAAGAGCAGTTCTTC.

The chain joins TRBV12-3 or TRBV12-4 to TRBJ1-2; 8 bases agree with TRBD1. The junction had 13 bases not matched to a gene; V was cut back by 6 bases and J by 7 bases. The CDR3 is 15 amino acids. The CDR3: CASRVVGQGVGGYTF. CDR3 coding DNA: TGTGCCAGCAGGGTCGTCGGACAGGGCGTTGGTGGCTACACCTTC.

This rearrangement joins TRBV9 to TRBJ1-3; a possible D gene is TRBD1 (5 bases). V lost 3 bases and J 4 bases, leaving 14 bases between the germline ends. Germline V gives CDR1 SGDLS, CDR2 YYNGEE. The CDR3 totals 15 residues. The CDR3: CASSGGRFSGNTIYF. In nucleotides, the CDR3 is TGTGCCAGCAGCGGGGGACGGTTCTCCGGAAACACCATATATTTT.

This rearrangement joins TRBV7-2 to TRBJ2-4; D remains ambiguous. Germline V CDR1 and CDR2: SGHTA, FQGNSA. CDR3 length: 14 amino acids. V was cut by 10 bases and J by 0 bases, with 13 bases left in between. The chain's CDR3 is CATSPGLAKNIQYF. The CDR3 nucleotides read TGTGCCACCTCCCCCGGCTTAGCCAAAAACATTCAGTACTTC.

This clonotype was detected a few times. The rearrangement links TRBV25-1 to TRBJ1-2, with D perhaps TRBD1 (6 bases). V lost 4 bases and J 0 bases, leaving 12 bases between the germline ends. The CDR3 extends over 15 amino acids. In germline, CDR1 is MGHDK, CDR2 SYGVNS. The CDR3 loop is CASSAGTLANYGYTF. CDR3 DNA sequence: TGTGCCAGCAGTGCCGGGACATTAGCTAACTATGGCTACACCTTC.

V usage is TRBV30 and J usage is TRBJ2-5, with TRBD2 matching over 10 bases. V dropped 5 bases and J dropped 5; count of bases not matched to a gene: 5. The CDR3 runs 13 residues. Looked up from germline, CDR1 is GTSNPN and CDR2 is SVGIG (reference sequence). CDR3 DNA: TGTGCCTGGGAACTAGCGGGAACGGAGACCCAGTACTTC. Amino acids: CAWELAGTETQYF.

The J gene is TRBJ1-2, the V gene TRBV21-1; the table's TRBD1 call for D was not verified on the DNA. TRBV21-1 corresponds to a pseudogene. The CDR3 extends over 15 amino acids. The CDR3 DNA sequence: TGTGCCAGCAGCAAGTTTGGCCGGGTCAACTATGGCTACACCTTC. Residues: CASSKFGRVNYGYTF.

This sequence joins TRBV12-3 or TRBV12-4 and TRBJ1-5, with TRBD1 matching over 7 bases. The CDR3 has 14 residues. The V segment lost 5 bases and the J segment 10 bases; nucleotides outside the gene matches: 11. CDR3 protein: CASSAGQEGGPQHF. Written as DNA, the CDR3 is TGTGCCAGCAGTGCAGGACAGGAAGGAGGCCCCCAGCATTTT.

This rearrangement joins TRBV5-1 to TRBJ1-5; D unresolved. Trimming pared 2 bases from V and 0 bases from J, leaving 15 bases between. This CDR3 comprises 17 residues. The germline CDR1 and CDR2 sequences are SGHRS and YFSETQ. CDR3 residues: CASSFRPSVNSNQPQHF. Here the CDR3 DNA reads TGCGCCAGCAGCTTCCGCCCCAGCGTCAATAGCAATCAGCCCCAGCATTTT.

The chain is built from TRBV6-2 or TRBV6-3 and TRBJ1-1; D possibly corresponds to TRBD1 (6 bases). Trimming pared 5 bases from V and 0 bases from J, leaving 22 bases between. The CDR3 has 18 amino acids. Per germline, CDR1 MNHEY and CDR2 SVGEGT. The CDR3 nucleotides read TGTGCCAGCAGTGACCTTAGCAGGGACACAACCATGAACACTGAAGCTTTCTTT. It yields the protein CASSDLSRDTTMNTEAFF.

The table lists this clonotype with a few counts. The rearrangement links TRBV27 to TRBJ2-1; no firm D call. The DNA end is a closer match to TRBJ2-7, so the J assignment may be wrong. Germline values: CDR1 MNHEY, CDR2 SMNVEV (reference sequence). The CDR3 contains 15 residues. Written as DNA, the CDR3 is TGTGCCACAGCAACGGCGAACAGCTCCTACAATGAGCAGTACTTC. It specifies CATATANSSYNEQYF.

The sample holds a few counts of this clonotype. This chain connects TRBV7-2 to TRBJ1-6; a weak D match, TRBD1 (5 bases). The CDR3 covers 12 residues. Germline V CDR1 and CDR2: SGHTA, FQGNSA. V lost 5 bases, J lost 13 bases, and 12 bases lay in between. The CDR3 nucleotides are TGTGCCAGCAGCCACGTAGAGGGGCCCCTCCACTTT. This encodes CASSHVEGPLHF.

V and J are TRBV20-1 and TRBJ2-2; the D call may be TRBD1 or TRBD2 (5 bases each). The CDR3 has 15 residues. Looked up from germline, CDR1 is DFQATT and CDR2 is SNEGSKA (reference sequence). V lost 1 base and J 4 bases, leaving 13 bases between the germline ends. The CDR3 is CSARAGTGTTGELFF. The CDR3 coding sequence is TGCAGTGCTAGAGCGGGGACGGGCACCACCGGGGAGCTGTTTTTT.

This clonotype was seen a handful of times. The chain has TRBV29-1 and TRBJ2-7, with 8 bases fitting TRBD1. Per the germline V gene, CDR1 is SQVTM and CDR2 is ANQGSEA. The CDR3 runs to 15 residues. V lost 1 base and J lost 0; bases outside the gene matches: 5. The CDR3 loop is CSVEGVGQGSYEQYF. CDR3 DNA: TGCAGCGTTGAAGGGGTCGGACAGGGCTCCTACGAGCAGTACTTC.

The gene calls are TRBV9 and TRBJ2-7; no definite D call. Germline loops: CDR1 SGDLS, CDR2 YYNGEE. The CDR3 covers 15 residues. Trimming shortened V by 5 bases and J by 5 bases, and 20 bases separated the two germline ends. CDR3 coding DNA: TGTGCCAGCAGTTTAGGGTACGGGCTTGGGAACGAGCAGTACTTC. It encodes CASSLGYGLGNEQYF.

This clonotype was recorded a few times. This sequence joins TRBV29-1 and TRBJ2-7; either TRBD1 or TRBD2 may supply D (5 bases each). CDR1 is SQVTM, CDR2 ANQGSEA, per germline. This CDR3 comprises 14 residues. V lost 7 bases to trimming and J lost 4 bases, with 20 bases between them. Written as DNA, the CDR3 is TGCAGCGGTGTCCGGGACGGAGTAGGATACGAGCAGTACTTC. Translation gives CSGVRDGVGYEQYF.

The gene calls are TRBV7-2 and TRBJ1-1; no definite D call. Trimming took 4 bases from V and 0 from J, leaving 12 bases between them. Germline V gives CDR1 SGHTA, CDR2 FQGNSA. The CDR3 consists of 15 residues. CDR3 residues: CASSSPSHMNTEAFF. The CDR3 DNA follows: TGTGCCAGCAGCTCCCCGTCCCATATGAACACTGAAGCTTTCTTT.

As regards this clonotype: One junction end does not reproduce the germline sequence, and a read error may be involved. The CDR3 sequence is CGARGGGVDTQYF. The DNA of the CDR3 is TGCGGTGCTAGAGGGGGAGGGGTAGATACGCAGTATTTT. The chain combines TRBV20-1 with TRBJ2-3; tentatively, D is TRBD2 (7 bases). CDR3 size: 13 residues. Per germline, CDR1 DFQATT and CDR2 SNEGSKA (reference sequence).

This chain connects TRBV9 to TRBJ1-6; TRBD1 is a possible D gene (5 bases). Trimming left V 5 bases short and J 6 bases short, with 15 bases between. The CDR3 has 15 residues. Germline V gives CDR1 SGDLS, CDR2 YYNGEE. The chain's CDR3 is CASSPGTARNSPLHF. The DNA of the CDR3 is TGTGCCAGCAGTCCCGGGACGGCCCGTAATTCACCCCTCCACTTT.

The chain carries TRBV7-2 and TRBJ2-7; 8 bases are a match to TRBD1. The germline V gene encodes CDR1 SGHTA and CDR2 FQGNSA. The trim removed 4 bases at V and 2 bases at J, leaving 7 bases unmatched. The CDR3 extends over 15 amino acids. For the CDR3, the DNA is TGTGCCAGCAGCTCACAGGGGGAGATACCCTACGAGCAGTACTTC. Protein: CASSSQGEIPYEQYF. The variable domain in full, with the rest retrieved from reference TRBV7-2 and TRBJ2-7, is GAGVSQSPSNKVTEKGKDVELRCDPISGHTALYWYRQSLGQGLEFLIYFQGNSAPDKSGLPSDRFSAERTGGSVSTLTIQRTQQEDSAVYLCASSSQGEIPYEQYFGPGTRLTVT.